A single sample gave rise to the 28 T cell receptor beta chains below, sequenced in a study of technical replicates of blood from a few donors. Clones were sequenced by immunoSEQ multiplex PCR, and TCRdb holds only the in-frame ones, with some missing. This sample has approximately 68,000 clones; 95% to 97% occur once, and the top ten carry approximately 0.3%. Material for sequencing was T cells isolated from PBMCs. Receptors originate from a human donor in good health.

V gene TRBV19 combines with J gene TRBJ1-5; D not certain. The CDR3 is made up of 15 amino acids. With 4 bases removed from V and 4 bases from J, the gap between germline ends came to 14 bases. Looked up from germline, CDR1 is LNHDA and CDR2 is SQIVND (reference sequence). Here the CDR3 DNA reads TGTGCCAGTAGTACTAAGGAGGGTCTGAATCAGCCCCAGCATTTT. Translation gives CASSTKEGLNQPQHF.

The V and J genes are TRBV30 and TRBJ2-2, with a weak D call TRBD1 (6 bases). The CDR3 extends over 15 amino acids. V lost 2 bases to trimming and J lost 5 bases, with 15 bases between them. Looked up from germline, CDR1 is GTSNPN and CDR2 is SVGIG (reference sequence). CDR3 DNA: TGTGCCTGGAGTACTGGCAGGGGTCGTACCGGGGAGCTGTTTTTT. Its protein is CAWSTGRGRTGELFF.

The chain is built from TRBV7-9 and TRBJ1-1; 7 bases are a match to TRBD1. The germline CDR1 and CDR2 sequences are SEHNR and FQNEAQ (reference sequence). This CDR3 has 17 residues. With V trimmed by 7 bases and J by 0 bases, 14 bases remained unmatched. CDR3 coding DNA: TGTGCCAGCATCAAAAGGGGGCGAGACGTCATGAACACTGAAGCTTTCTTT. Amino acids: CASIKRGRDVMNTEAFF. Drawing the rest from reference TRBV7-9 and TRBJ1-1, the complete variable domain is DTGVSQNPRHKITKRGQNVTFRCDPISEHNRLYWYRQTLGQGPEFLTYFQNEAQLEKSRLLSDRFSAERPKGSFSTLEIQRTEQGDSAMYLCASIKRGRDVMNTEAFFGQGTRLTVV.

The genes are TRBV5-1 and TRBJ2-2; 7 bases are a match to TRBD1. This CDR3 region has 15 residues. CDR1 is SGHRS, CDR2 YFSETQ, per germline. The V gene end was trimmed by 3 bases and the J gene end by 2 bases; junction bases not matched to a gene: 4. The CDR3 nucleotides read TGCGCCAGCAGCTCCGGGACAGAAAACACCGGGGAGCTGTTTTTT. It yields the protein CASSSGTENTGELFF.

V and J are TRBV11-2 and TRBJ2-5; the D gene is possibly TRBD2 (6 bases). The CDR3 spans 15 residues. The V end was cut by 4 bases, the J end by 1 base, with 13 bases between. Germline values: CDR1 SGHAT, CDR2 FQNNGV. CDR3 DNA sequence: TGTGCCAGCAGCTCAGTTGGACTACTCCAAGAGACCCAGTACTTC. Amino acid sequence: CASSSVGLLQETQYF.

This chain uses TRBV30 with TRBJ2-7; 8 nucleotides match TRBD1. The V gene's germline CDR1 is GTSNPN and CDR2 SVGIG (reference sequence). The V segment lost 4 bases and the J segment 7 bases; nucleotides outside the gene matches: 9. The CDR3 extends over 13 amino acids. The CDR3 DNA reads as TGTGCCTGGACCTACCAGGGGGCTGGGGAGCAGTACTTC. This gives the protein CAWTYQGAGEQYF.

This chain joins TRBV19 and TRBJ2-7; no clear D. The CDR3 loop spans 16 amino acids. The germline V and J ends were trimmed by 5 bases and 4 bases, with 21 bases remaining between them. Germline V gene data show CDR1 as LNHDA and CDR2 as SQIVND (reference sequence). The CDR3 is CASSPVSPGRSYEQYF. The CDR3 DNA sequence: TGTGCCAGTAGTCCGGTGTCCCCAGGAAGGTCGTACGAGCAGTACTTC.

J is TRBJ2-7 and V is TRBV30; tentatively, D is TRBD2 (5 bases). CDR1 GTSNPN and CDR2 SVGIG come from the germline V gene (reference sequence). This CDR3 has 12 amino acids. V shed 2 bases and J shed 3 bases, with 8 bases lying between them. The CDR3 DNA sequence: TGTGCCTGGAGTCCGGACTTCTACGAGCAGTACTTC. It specifies CAWSPDFYEQYF.

The chain links TRBV27 to TRBJ1-1, with a weak D call TRBD1 (5 bases). In germline, CDR1 is MNHEY, CDR2 SMNVEV (reference sequence). The CDR3 is 14 amino acids. Between the trimmed V and J ends, which lost 4 bases and 1 base, there was a span of 10 bases. This CDR3 reads CASSWVQGNTEAFF. As DNA, the CDR3 is TGTGCCAGCAGTTGGGTCCAGGGGAACACTGAAGCTTTCTTT.

This chain links TRBV2 with TRBJ2-1, with TRBD2 matching 7 bases. Germline lookup yields CDR1 SNHLY and CDR2 FYNNEI. Unmatched junction bases numbered 14, after V lost 4 bases and J lost 8 bases. There are 16 residues in the CDR3. The DNA of the CDR3 is TGTGCCAGCAGTGTAGGTCAGGGACTATCGATCGATGAGCAGTTCTTC. Translating it yields CASSVGQGLSIDEQFF.

The chain employs TRBV18 and TRBJ1-3; tentative D call: TRBD1 (6 bases). V lost 6 bases to trimming and J lost 0 bases, with 9 bases between them. The CDR3 extends over 14 amino acids. Germline V gene data show CDR1 as KGHSH and CDR2 as LQKENI. In DNA, the CDR3 is TGTGCCAGCTCGGTGGACAGCTCTGGAAACACCATATATTTT. Translated: CASSVDSSGNTIYF.

The chain carries TRBV7-9 and TRBJ1-1; 8 bases agree with TRBD1. CDR3 length: 14 residues. CDR1 SEHNR and CDR2 FQNEAQ come from the germline V gene (reference sequence). V shed 5 bases and J 0 bases; nucleotides not matched to a gene: 2. The CDR3 loop reads CASSRQGLNTEAFF. CDR3 nucleotide sequence: TGTGCCAGCAGCCGACAGGGGTTGAACACTGAAGCTTTCTTT.

The genes are TRBV5-6 and TRBJ2-7; D perhaps matches TRBD1 (7 bases). Trimming took 4 bases from V and 4 from J, leaving 18 bases between them. The germline V gene has CDR1 SGHDT and CDR2 YYEEEE. The CDR3 spans 15 residues. The DNA of the CDR3 is TGTGCCAGCAGCGGAGGGGACAGAGACGTGTACGAGCAGTACTTC. Translated: CASSGGDRDVYEQYF. The variable domain in full, with the rest retrieved from reference TRBV5-6 and TRBJ2-7, is DAGVTQSPTHLIKTRGQQVTLRCSPKSGHDTVSWYQQALGQGPQFIFQYYEEEERQRGNFPDRFSGHQFPNYSSELNVNALLLGDSALYLCASSGGDRDVYEQYFGPGTRLTVT.

The CDR3 protein is CATGDSSGYTF. Here the CDR3 DNA reads TGTGCCACCGGGGACAGTAGTGGCTACACCTTC. The J gene is TRBJ1-2, the V gene TRBV28; TRBD1 matches 7 bases. V lost 10 bases, J lost 7 bases, and 6 bases stayed unmatched. The CDR3 length is 11 residues. Per germline, CDR1 MDHEN and CDR2 SYDVKM.

J is TRBJ2-1 and V is TRBV21-1; the table gives TRBD2 as D, unverified against the DNA. TRBV21-1 is a pseudogene segment. There are 20 residues in the CDR3. The CDR3 region has the DNA TGTGCCAGCAGCAAGACCAAGGAGGGCCTTAGCGAGAGCTCCTACAATGAGCAGTTCTTC. This gives the protein CASSKTKEGLSESSYNEQFF.

In this sample, this clone turned up once. The V and J genes are TRBV9 and TRBJ1-2; TRBD1 agrees at 7 bases. V lost 0 bases and J lost 1; bases outside the gene matches: 12. The CDR3 sequence is 18 residues long. CDR1 and CDR2 from the germline V gene are SGDLS and YYNGEE. Here the CDR3 DNA reads TGTGCCAGCAGCGTAGCTTCCAACACAGGGGTTGATAACTATGGCTACACCTTC. It yields the protein CASSVASNTGVDNYGYTF.

The chain uses TRBV6-1 and TRBJ2-5; D might be TRBD1 (5 bases). This CDR3 is built from 14 residues. Germline lookup yields CDR1 MNHNS and CDR2 SASEGT. V gave up 5 bases and J gave up 5 bases, with 15 bases separating them. CDR3 bases: TGTGCCAGCAGTCAGGGTGCTGGGATGGAGACCCAGTACTTC. Its protein is CASSQGAGMETQYF.

The chain has TRBV6-4 and TRBJ2-7, with 8 bases lining up with TRBD2. The V and J ends lost 6 bases and 1 base, in that order; junction bases with no gene match: 2. CDR3 size: 13 residues. CDR1 is MRHNA, CDR2 SNTAGT, per germline. This CDR3 reads CASRQRESYEQYF. CDR3 coding DNA: TGTGCCAGCAGACAGCGGGAGTCCTACGAGCAGTACTTC.

The chain is built from TRBV7-3 and TRBJ2-3; TRBD2 matches 8 bases. The CDR3 is made up of 16 amino acids. Looked up from germline, CDR1 is SGHTA and CDR2 is FQGTGA. With 1 base clipped from V and 4 bases from J, the junction kept 7 bases outside the gene matches. The CDR3 DNA follows: TGTGCCAGCAGCTTAAACAGCGGGAGTTACGCAGATACGCAGTATTTT. It yields the protein CASSLNSGSYADTQYF.

This chain joins TRBV11-2 and TRBJ2-7; the D is unclear. The V end was cut by 1 base, the J end by 5 bases, with 15 bases between. The CDR3 totals 15 residues. Germline lookup yields CDR1 SGHAT and CDR2 FQNNGV. For the CDR3, the DNA is TGTGCCAGCAGCTTAGTCCAGGCAAGCAAGAACGAGCAGTACTTC. Its translation is CASSLVQASKNEQYF.

The chain uses TRBV5-6 and TRBJ2-7; 9 positions match TRBD2. CDR1 and CDR2 (germline): SGHDT, YYEEEE. CDR3 length equals 15 residues. J was trimmed by 3 bases and V by 2 bases; bases with no gene match: 6. The DNA of the CDR3 is TGTGCCAGCAGCTTCGACGGACTAGCGAGCTACGAGCAGTACTTC. Its translation: CASSFDGLASYEQYF.

The chain carries TRBV5-1 and TRBJ2-1, with a tentative D call TRBD1 (5 bases). The V gene's germline CDR1 is SGHRS and CDR2 YFSETQ. V dropped 0 bases and J dropped 3 bases, with 7 bases sitting between them. This CDR3 is 14 amino acids long. CDR3 protein: CASSLGQFYNEQFF. CDR3 nucleotides: TGCGCCAGCAGCTTGGGACAGTTCTACAATGAGCAGTTCTTC.

The genes are TRBV18 and TRBJ2-3, with D possibly matching TRBD2 (6 bases). Germline V gene lookup returns CDR1 KGHSH and CDR2 LQKENI. With 6 bases removed from V and 4 bases from J, the gap between germline ends came to 23 bases. This CDR3 has 17 residues. The CDR3 coding sequence is TGTGCCAGCTCCCCTGGGCTGGCGGGACGGGAAGCAGATACGCAGTATTTT. It is translated as CASSPGLAGREADTQYF.

V and J are TRBV27 and TRBJ1-1; D is unresolved. This CDR3 is built from 12 residues. The V gene lost 7 bases and the J gene lost 8 bases, with 14 bases spanning the gap. Germline CDR1 and CDR2: MNHEY and SMNVEV (reference sequence). The CDR3 reads CASTGLEGEAFF. CDR3 coding DNA: TGTGCCAGCACCGGACTGGAGGGAGAAGCTTTCTTT.

The genes are TRBV5-4 and TRBJ1-2; D gene unclear. Germline CDR1 SGHNT, CDR2 YYREEE (reference sequence). The length of the CDR3 is 13 residues. V was shortened by 4 bases and J by 9 bases, with 16 bases between the two germline ends. In DNA form, the CDR3 reads TGTGCCAGCAGCCCCCAAACGGTTCCTAGCTACACCTTC. Translation gives CASSPQTVPSYTF.

The chain has TRBV10-1 and TRBJ2-1; 7 bases agree with TRBD2. CDR1 is WNHNN, CDR2 SYGVQD, per germline (reference sequence). The CDR3 loop spans 13 amino acids. With 4 bases clipped from V and 8 bases from J, the junction kept 5 bases outside the gene matches. The CDR3 spells CASSVREYDEQFF. As DNA, the CDR3 is TGCGCCAGCAGTGTGCGGGAGTACGATGAGCAGTTCTTC.

The rearrangement joins TRBV6-1 to TRBJ2-5, with TRBD2 matching 11 bases. This CDR3 has 15 amino acids. Germline-derived CDR1 and CDR2 are MNHNS and SASEGT. V was clipped by 3 bases and J by 3 bases; unmatched bases: 3. CDR3 sequence reads: CASSDQGLAEETQYF. In nucleotides, the CDR3 is TGTGCCAGCAGTGATCAGGGACTAGCGGAAGAGACCCAGTACTTC.

The chain is built from TRBV29-1 and TRBJ2-5, with 12 positions matching TRBD2. The J call may not be correct, given that the DNA end is closer to TRBJ2-7. The germline V gene encodes CDR1 SQVTM and CDR2 ANQGSEA. The CDR3 totals 17 residues. The CDR3 here is CSVEKLAGGIGDYEQYF. For the CDR3, the DNA is TGCAGCGTGGAAAAACTAGCGGGAGGAATTGGAGACTACGAGCAGTACTTC.